The T cell receptor (beta chain) described here comes from a study of a mutant IDH1 vaccine in newly diagnosed glioma. Across the whole study: Sex among treated patients split about 60% male, roughly 38% female; mean age was approximately 40 years. Most patients had received both radiotherapy and temozolomide, the prior options being radiotherapy, temozolomide, or both.

Data came from immunoSEQ multiplex PCR; TCRdb stores just in-frame clones and leaves some out. The sample holds 60,000 to 85,000 clones, roughly 78% seen once. Indicated time point: baseline, week 1 (first vaccination visit). Regarding treatment: pre-vaccination baseline after standard-of-care therapy. This TCR was sampled from a middle-aged man with glioma. The specimen comprised PBMCs, sampled from a glioma patient treated with radiotherapy, temozolomide or both.

CDR3 nucleotides: TGTGCCAGCTCACCCGACAGGGCTAATTCACCCCTCCACTTT. Its protein product is CASSPDRANSPLHF. The rearrangement joins TRBV18 to TRBJ1-6, with 7 bases aligning to TRBD1. This CDR3 has 14 amino acids. V shed 3 bases and J 6 bases; nucleotides not matched to a gene: 2. Germline CDR1 KGHSH, CDR2 LQKENI.